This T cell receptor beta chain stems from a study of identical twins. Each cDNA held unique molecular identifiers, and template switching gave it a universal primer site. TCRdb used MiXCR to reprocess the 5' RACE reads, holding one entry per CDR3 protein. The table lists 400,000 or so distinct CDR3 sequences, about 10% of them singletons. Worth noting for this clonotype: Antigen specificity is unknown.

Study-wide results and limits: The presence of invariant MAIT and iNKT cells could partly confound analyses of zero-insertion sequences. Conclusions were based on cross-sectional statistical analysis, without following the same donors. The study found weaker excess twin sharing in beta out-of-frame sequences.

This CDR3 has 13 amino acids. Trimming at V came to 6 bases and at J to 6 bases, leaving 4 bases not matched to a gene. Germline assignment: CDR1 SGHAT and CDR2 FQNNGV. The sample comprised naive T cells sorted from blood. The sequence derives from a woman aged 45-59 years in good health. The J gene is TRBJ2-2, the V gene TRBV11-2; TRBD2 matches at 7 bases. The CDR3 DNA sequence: TGTGCCAGCAGATATCGGGGGGCCGGGGAGCTGTTTTTT. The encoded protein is CASRYRGAGELFF.